A single T cell receptor beta chain is shown here with its context. The target antigen is unknown. The data are from a study of vaccination and CD4 T cells after COVID-19. Across the whole study: The convalescents comprised six males and four females, two of them Hispanic.

Germline CDR1 reads DFQATT; CDR2 reads SNEGSKA (reference sequence). V shed 0 bases and J shed 0 bases, with 12 bases lying between them. This CDR3 is 16 amino acids long. The Oncomine TCR Beta short-read assay was applied to DNA of cultured CD4+ T cells. TCRdb reprocessed the PCR reads with MiXCR, giving one entry per CDR3 protein. The data show some 16,000 distinct CDR3 sequences, about half seen once. Indicated time point: late sampling 161 to 241 days after vaccination in three convalescent patients. Described treatment: roughly ten-day PBMC culture with coronavirus spike peptide pools or control peptides (ViraFEST assay).

The chain carries TRBV20-1 and TRBJ1-3, with D unresolved. The sample consisted of CD4+ T cells from blood, cultured in vitro, taken about 7 months after SARS-CoV-2 vaccination. This clonotype was obtained from a human donor who had recovered from COVID-19. The CDR3 protein is CSAREGSTISGNTIYF. CDR3 bases: TGCAGTGCTAGAGAAGGAAGCACCATCTCTGGAAACACCATATATTTT.